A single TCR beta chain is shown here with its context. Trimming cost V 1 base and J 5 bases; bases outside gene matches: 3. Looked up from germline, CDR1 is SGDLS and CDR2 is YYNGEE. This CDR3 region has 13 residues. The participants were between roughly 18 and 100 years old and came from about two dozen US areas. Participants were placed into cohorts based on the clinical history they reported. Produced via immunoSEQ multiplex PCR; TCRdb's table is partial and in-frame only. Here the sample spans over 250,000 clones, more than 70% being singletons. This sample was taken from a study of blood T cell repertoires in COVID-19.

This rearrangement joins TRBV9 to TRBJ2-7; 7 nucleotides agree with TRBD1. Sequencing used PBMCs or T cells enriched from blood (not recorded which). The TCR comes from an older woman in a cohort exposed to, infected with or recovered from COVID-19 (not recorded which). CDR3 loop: CASSVSGGHEQYF. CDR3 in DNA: TGTGCCAGCAGCGTATCAGGGGGACACGAGCAGTACTTC.